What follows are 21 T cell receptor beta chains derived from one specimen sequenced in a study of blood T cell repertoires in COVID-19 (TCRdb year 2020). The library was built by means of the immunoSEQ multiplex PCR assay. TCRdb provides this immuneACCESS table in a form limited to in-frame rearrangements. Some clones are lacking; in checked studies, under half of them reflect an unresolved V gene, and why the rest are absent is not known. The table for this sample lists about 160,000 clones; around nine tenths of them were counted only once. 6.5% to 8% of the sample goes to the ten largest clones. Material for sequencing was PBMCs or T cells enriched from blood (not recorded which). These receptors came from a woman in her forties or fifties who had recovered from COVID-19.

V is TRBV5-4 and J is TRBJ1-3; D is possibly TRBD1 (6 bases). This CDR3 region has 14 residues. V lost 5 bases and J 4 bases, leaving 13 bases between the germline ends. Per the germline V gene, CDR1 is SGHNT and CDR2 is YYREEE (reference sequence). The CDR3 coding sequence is TGTGCCAGCAGTCCCCAGGGGTTCGGAAACACCATATATTTT. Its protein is CASSPQGFGNTIYF. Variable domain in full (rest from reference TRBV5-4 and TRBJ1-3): ETGVTQSPTHLIKTRGQQVTLRCSSQSGHNTVSWYQQALGQGPQFIFQYYREEENGRGNFPPRFSGLQFPNYSSELNVNALELDDSALYLCASSPQGFGNTIYFGEGSWLTVV.

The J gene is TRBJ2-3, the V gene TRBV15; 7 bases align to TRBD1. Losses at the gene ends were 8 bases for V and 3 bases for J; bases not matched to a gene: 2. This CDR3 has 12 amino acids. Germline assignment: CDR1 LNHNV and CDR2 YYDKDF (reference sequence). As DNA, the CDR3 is TGTGCCACCGCGACAGGGACAGATACGCAGTATTTT. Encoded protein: CATATGTDTQYF. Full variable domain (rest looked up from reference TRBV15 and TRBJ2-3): DAMVIQNPRYQVTQFGKPVTLSCSQTLNHNVMYWYQQKSSQAPKLLFHYYDKDFNNEADTPDNFQSRRPNTSFCFLDIRSPGLGDTAMYLCATATGTDTQYFGPGTRLTVL.

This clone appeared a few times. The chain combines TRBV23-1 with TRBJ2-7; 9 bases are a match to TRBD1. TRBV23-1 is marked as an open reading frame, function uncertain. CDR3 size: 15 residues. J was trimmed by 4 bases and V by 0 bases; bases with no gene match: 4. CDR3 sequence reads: CASSQSGQGRYEQYF. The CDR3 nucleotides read TGCGCCAGCAGTCAATCGGGACAGGGTAGGTACGAGCAGTACTTC.

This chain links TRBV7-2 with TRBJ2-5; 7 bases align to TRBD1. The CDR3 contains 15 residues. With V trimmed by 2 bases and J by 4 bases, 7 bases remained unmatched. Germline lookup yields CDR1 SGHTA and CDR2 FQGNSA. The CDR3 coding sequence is TGTGCCAGCAGCTTACGACAGGGCTTTGGAGAGACCCAGTACTTC. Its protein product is CASSLRQGFGETQYF.

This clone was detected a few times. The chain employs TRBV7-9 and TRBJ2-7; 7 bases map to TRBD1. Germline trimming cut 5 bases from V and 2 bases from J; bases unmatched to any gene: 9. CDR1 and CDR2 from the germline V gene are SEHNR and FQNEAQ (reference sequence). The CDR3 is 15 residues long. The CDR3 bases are TGTGCCAGCAGCCCGGACAGGTCCAAGACCTACGAGCAGTACTTC. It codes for CASSPDRSKTYEQYF.

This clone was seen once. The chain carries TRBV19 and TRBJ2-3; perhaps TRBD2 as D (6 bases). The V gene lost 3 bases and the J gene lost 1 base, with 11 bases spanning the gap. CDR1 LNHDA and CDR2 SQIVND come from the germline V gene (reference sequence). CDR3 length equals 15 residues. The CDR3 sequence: CASSIRGGGTDTQYF. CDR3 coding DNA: TGTGCCAGTAGTATTCGGGGCGGGGGCACAGATACGCAGTATTTT.

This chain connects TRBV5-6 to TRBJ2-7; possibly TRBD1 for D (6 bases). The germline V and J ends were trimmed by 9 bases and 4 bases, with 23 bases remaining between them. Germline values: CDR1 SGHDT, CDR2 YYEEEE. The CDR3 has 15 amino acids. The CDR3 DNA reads TGTGCCATCTCCTTGCGGCAGCGAGGGGGTTACGAGCAGTACTTC. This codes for CAISLRQRGGYEQYF.

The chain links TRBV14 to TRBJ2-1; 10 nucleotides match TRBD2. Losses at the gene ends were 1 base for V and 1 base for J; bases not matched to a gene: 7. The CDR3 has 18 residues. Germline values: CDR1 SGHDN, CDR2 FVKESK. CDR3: CASSQVRAGGVSYNEQFF. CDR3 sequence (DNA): TGTGCCAGCAGCCAAGTACGAGCGGGGGGGGTATCCTACAATGAGCAGTTCTTC.

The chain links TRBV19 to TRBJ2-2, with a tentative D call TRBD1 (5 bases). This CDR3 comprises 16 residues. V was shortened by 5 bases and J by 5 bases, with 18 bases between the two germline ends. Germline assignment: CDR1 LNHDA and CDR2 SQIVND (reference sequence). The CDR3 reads CASSSDTSVRTGELFF. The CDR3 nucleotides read TGTGCCAGTAGTTCGGACACGAGTGTCAGGACCGGGGAGCTGTTTTTT.

CDR3 nucleotide sequence: TGTGCCAGCAGCTCCCGTCCCCAAGGACTAGCCCCGGATACGCAGTATTTT. This sequence encodes CASSSRPQGLAPDTQYF. This chain joins TRBV7-2 and TRBJ2-3, with 8 bases lining up with TRBD2. Germline CDR1 reads SGHTA; CDR2 reads FQGNSA. CDR3 length equals 17 residues. V lost 4 bases and J lost 6; bases outside the gene matches: 15.

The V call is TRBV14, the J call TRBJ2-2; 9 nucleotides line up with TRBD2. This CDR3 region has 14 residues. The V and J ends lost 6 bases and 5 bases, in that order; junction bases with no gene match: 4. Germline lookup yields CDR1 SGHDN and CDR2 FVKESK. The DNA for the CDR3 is TGTGCCAGCAGAAGGCTAGCGGGGACCGGGGAGCTGTTTTTT. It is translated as CASRRLAGTGELFF.

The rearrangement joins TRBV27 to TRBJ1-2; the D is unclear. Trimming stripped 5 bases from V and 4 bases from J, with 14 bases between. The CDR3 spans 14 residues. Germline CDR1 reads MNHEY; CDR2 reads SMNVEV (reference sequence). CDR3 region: CASSARGPIYGYTF. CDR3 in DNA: TGTGCCAGCAGTGCTCGAGGCCCAATCTATGGCTACACCTTC.

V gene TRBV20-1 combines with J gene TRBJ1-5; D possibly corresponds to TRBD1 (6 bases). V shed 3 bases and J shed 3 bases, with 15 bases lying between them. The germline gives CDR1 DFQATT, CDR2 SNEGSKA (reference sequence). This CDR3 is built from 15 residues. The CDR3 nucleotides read TGCAGTGCTAGTTCCGGGACAACCAACAATCAGCCCCAGCATTTT. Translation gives CSASSGTTNNQPQHF.

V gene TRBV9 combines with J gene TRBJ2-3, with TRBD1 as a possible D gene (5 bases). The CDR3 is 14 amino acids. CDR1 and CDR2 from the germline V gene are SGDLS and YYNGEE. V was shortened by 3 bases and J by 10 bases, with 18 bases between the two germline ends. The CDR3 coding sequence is TGTGCCAGCAGCGGCCTAGGGGTTCTACGGGCGCAGTATTTT. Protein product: CASSGLGVLRAQYF.

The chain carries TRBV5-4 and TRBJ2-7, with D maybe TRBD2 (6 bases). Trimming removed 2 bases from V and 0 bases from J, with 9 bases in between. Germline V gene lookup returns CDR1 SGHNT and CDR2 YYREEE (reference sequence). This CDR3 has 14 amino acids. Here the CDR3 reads CASSFVGGSYEQYF. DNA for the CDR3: TGTGCCAGCAGCTTTGTCGGGGGCTCCTACGAGCAGTACTTC.

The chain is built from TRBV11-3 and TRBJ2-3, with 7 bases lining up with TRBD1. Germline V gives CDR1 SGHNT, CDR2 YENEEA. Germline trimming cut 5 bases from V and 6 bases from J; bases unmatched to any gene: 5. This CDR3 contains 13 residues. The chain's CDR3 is CASSQGGVDTQYF. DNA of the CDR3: TGTGCCAGCAGCCAAGGGGGCGTGGATACGCAGTATTTT.

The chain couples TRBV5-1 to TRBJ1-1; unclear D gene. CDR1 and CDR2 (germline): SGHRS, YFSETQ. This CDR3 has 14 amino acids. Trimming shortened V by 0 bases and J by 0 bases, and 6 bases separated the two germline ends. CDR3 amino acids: CASSLASVNTEAFF. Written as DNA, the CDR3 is TGCGCCAGCAGCTTGGCCAGCGTGAACACTGAAGCTTTCTTT.

CDR3 sequence reads: CASSLAREGGDEQFF. Written as DNA, the CDR3 is TGTGCCAGCAGCTTAGCCAGGGAAGGGGGCGATGAGCAGTTCTTC. The chain has TRBV7-3 and TRBJ2-1, with 7 bases fitting TRBD1. Germline assignment: CDR1 SGHTA and CDR2 FQGTGA. V was clipped by 2 bases and J by 8 bases; unmatched bases: 9. This CDR3 has 15 residues. Full variable domain (rest looked up from reference TRBV7-3 and TRBJ2-1): GAGVSQTPSNKVTEKGKYVELRCDPISGHTALYWYRQSLGQGPEFLIYFQGTGAADDSGLPNDRFFAVRPEGSVSTLKIQRTERGDSAVYLCASSLAREGGDEQFFGPGTRLTVL.

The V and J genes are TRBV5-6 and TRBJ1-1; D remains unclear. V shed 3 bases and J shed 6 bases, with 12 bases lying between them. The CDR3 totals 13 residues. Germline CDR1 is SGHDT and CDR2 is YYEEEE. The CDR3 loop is CASSSLGRAEAFF. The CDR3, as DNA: TGTGCCAGCAGCTCCTTAGGGAGGGCTGAAGCTTTCTTT.

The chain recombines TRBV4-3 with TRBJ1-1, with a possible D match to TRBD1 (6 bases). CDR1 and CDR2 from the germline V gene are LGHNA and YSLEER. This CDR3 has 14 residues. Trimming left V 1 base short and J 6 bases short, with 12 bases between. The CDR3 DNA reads TGCGCCAGCAGCCAAGGGGGGGGGCTGGCTGAAGCTTTCTTT. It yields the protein CASSQGGGLAEAFF.

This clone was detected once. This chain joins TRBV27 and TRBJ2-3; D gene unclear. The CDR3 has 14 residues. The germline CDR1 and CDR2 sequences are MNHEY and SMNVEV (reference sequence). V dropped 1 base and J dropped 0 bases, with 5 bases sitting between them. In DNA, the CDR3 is TGTGCCAGCAGTTTATTCACTAGCACAGATACGCAGTATTTT. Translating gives CASSLFTSTDTQYF.